This entry lists 12 T cell receptor beta chains sequenced from one sample in a study of a mutant IDH1 vaccine in newly diagnosed glioma. Time point described: week 23, last vaccination. What each vaccine dose contained was 300 ug of mutant IDH1 20-mer peptide, accompanied by topical imiquimod. Sequencing was performed with immunoSEQ multiplex PCR; in TCRdb, only in-frame clones are kept and a portion is missing. Of 50,000 to 65,000 clones in the sample, about 90% were seen once. Their antigens are not known. The sample in question was PBMCs, obtained from a glioma patient whose treatment included an IDH1 peptide vaccine. The receptor set was obtained from a man between 40 and 49 years old with glioma.

The chain links TRBV18 to TRBJ2-2; unclear D gene. CDR3 length: 12 amino acids. The germline gives CDR1 KGHSH, CDR2 LQKENI. Trimming left V 2 bases short and J 5 bases short, with 3 bases between. As DNA, the CDR3 is TGTGCCAGCTCACCAAGGACCGGGGAGCTGTTTTTT. Amino acid sequence: CASSPRTGELFF.

This clone was counted a single time. The chain recombines TRBV7-9 with TRBJ2-7; TRBD1 aligns across 9 bases. Germline V gene sequence: CDR1 SEHNR, CDR2 FQNEAQ (reference sequence). The CDR3 has 14 amino acids. J was trimmed by 9 bases and V by 1 base; bases with no gene match: 7. The chain's CDR3 is CASSLDRGRTGQYF. In DNA, the CDR3 is TGTGCCAGCAGCTTAGACAGGGGGCGGACGGGGCAGTACTTC.

The V call is TRBV5-4, the J call TRBJ1-1; no clear D. Germline-derived CDR1 and CDR2 are SGHNT and YYREEE (reference sequence). The CDR3 is made up of 13 amino acids. Deletions cut 4 bases from V and 8 bases from J, with 15 bases between. CDR3 sequence (DNA): TGTGCCAGCAGCCCCCTGCTGGGCTACGAAGCTTTCTTT. Translation: CASSPLLGYEAFF.

J is TRBJ1-5 and V is TRBV6-5; D is ambiguous. The CDR3 consists of 15 residues. Germline V lookup: CDR1 MNHEY, CDR2 SVGAGI. Trimming took off 3 bases at V and 11 bases at J, with 20 bases between the two ends. The CDR3 spells CASSYWEWWVRAQHF. CDR3 coding DNA: TGTGCCAGCAGTTATTGGGAGTGGTGGGTGAGGGCCCAGCATTTT.

This clone was detected once. The V call is TRBV5-4, the J call TRBJ2-7; TRBD1 or TRBD2 may be the D gene (7 bases each). Germline values: CDR1 SGHNT, CDR2 YYREEE (reference sequence). Trimming stripped 7 bases from V and 4 bases from J, with 18 bases between. CDR3 length: 14 residues. The chain's CDR3 is CASENRGGGYEQYF. DNA for the CDR3: TGTGCCAGCGAGAACAGGGGAGGGGGATACGAGCAGTACTTC.

The genes are TRBV5-6 and TRBJ2-2, with 7 nucleotides matching TRBD1. Germline CDR1 and CDR2: SGHDT and YYEEEE. CDR3 length: 15 residues. V lost 4 bases, J lost 1 base, and 4 bases stayed unmatched. As DNA, the CDR3 is TGTGCCAGCAGCCAACGGACAGGGAACACCGGGGAGCTGTTTTTT. Residues: CASSQRTGNTGELFF.

The chain combines TRBV11-3 with TRBJ2-7; 9 bases are shared with TRBD2. The CDR3 has 14 residues. In germline, CDR1 is SGHNT, CDR2 YENEEA. V was pared by 5 bases and J by 0 bases, with 2 bases of the junction left unmatched. This chain's CDR3 is CASSLAGSSYEQYF. DNA of the CDR3: TGTGCCAGCAGCCTAGCGGGAAGCTCCTACGAGCAGTACTTC.

V gene TRBV27 combines with J gene TRBJ2-7; perhaps TRBD1 as D (6 bases). Trimming stripped 7 bases from V and 3 bases from J, with 13 bases between. The CDR3 sequence is 13 residues long. In germline, CDR1 is MNHEY, CDR2 SMNVEV (reference sequence). The CDR3 here is CASKSTGVYEQYF. DNA of the CDR3: TGTGCCAGCAAATCGACAGGAGTCTACGAGCAGTACTTC.

The CDR3 nucleotides read TGCGCCAGCAGCGGTCAGGGGCAAGAGACCCAGTACTTC. As protein: CASSGQGQETQYF. J is TRBJ2-5 and V is TRBV5-1; a possible D gene is TRBD1 (6 bases). This CDR3 spans 13 amino acids. Trimming shortened V by 4 bases and J by 2 bases, and 9 bases separated the two germline ends. CDR1 and CDR2 from the germline V gene are SGHRS and YFSETQ.

This sequence joins TRBV18 and TRBJ2-1; the match to TRBD2 covers 10 bases. This CDR3 comprises 16 residues. Unmatched junction bases numbered 7, after V lost 6 bases and J lost 2 bases. The germline gives CDR1 KGHSH, CDR2 LQKENI. CDR3 nucleotide sequence: TGTGCCAGCTCCTTTAGCCTAGCGGGAGCCTACAATGAGCAGTTCTTC. Amino acid sequence: CASSFSLAGAYNEQFF. The full variable domain, with the rest looked up from reference TRBV18 and TRBJ2-1, is NAGVMQNPRHLVRRRGQEARLRCSPMKGHSHVYWYRQLPEEGLKFMVYLQKENIIDESGMPKERFSAEFPKEGPSILRIQQVVRGDSAAYFCASSFSLAGAYNEQFFGPGTRLTVL.

This chain uses TRBV19 with TRBJ1-4; D is perhaps TRBD1 (5 bases). This CDR3 is 16 amino acids long. Trimming removed 10 bases at V and 0 bases at J, with 18 bases between. Germline V lookup: CDR1 LNHDA, CDR2 SQIVND (reference sequence). CDR3 in amino acids: CANHQLRAATNEKLFF. CDR3 DNA sequence: TGTGCCAACCATCAACTCAGGGCGGCAACTAATGAAAAACTGTTTTTT.

This chain links TRBV19 with TRBJ2-7; 7 bases agree with TRBD1. The germline CDR1 and CDR2 sequences are LNHDA and SQIVND (reference sequence). Unmatched junction bases numbered 8, after V lost 8 bases and J lost 4 bases. This CDR3 is 13 amino acids long. In DNA, the CDR3 is TGTGCCAGTGGGACAGTAGGAGGATACGAGCAGTACTTC. Encoded protein: CASGTVGGYEQYF.